This T cell receptor (gamma chain) was documented in a study of intestinal T cells in coeliac disease. The study's findings and limits: Degraded FFPE DNA template probably caused partial TCR sequence loss per sample.

The TRG library came from 150 to 200 ng of biopsy DNA amplified with LymphoTrack primers. With CATT, TCRdb re-called clones from the multiplex PCR reads. The data show roughly 370 gamma-chain clones, around half seen once. This clone has a handful of counts. Its specificity is not known. The V gene end was trimmed by 5 bases and the J gene end by 4 bases; junction bases not matched to a gene: 11. The CDR3 consists of 14 residues. Germline CDR1 and CDR2: EGSTGY and YDSYTSSV. For each case, the template was genomic DNA from ten roughly 5-µm formalin-fixed paraffin-embedded scrolls. The source is a human donor who served as a control with a normal duodenal biopsy, not a healthy volunteer. The genes are TRGV4 and TRGJ1 or TRGJ2. Sequenced input: a duodenal biopsy. As DNA, the CDR3 is TGTGCCACCTGGGGATGCCACAAGTATTATAAGAAACTCTTT. Protein: CATWGCHKYYKKLF.